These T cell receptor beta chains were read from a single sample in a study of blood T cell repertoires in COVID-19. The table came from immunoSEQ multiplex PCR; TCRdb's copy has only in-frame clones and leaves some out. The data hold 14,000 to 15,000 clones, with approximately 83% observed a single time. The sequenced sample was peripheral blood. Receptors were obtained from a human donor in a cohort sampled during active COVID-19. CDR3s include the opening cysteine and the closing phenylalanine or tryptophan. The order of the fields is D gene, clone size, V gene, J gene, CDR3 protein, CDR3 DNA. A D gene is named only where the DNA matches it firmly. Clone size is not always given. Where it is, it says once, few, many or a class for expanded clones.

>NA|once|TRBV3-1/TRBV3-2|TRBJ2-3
CASSQDRLGTQYF
TGTGCCAGCAGCCAAGATCGACTTGGTACGCAGTATTTT
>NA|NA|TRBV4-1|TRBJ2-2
CASSHSRDPDRTGELFF
TGCGCCAGCAGCCACTCCAGGGATCCGGATCGCACCGGGGAGCTGTTTTTT
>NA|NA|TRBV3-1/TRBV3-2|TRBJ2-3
CASSHPSGGDTQYF
TGTGCCAGCAGCCACCCGTCCGGCGGGGATACGCAGTATTTT
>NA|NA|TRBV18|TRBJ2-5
CASSPLSGRGETQYF
TGTGCCAGCTCACCACTATCGGGCAGGGGCGAGACCCAGTACTTC
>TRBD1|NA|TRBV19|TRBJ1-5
CASRDRVNQPQHF
TGTGCCAGTAGGGACAGGGTCAATCAGCCCCAGCATTTT
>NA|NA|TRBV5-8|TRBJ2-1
CASRNRITYNEQFF
TGTGCCAGCAGGAACAGGATTACCTACAATGAGCAGTTCTTC
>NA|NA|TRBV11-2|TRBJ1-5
CASSPDRRNQPQHF
TGTGCCAGCAGCCCTGACAGGAGAAATCAGCCCCAGCATTTT
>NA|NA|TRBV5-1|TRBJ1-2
CASSPTGGNYGYTF
TGCGCCAGCAGCCCGACAGGTGGCAACTATGGCTACACCTTC
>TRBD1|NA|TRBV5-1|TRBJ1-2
CASSLDTGGYGYTF
TGCGCCAGCAGCTTGGATACAGGGGGCTATGGCTACACCTTC
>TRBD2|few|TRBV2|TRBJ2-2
CASRRLAGTGELFF
TGTGCCAGCAGGAGACTAGCGGGCACCGGGGAGCTGTTTTTT
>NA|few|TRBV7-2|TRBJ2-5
CASSFNRNQETQYF
TGTGCCAGCAGCTTTAACAGAAACCAAGAGACCCAGTACTTC
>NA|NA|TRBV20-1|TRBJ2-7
CSASEYRAFLGGEQYF
TGCAGTGCTAGTGAGTACAGGGCTTTTCTGGGCGGTGAGCAGTACTTC
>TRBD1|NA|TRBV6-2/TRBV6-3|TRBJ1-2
CASSMIGTGGRRDGYTF
TGTGCCAGCAGCATGATCGGGACAGGTGGGCGTCGGGATGGCTACACCTTC
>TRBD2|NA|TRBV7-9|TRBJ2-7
CASSPRLAGGPHEQYF
TGTGCCAGCAGCCCCAGACTAGCGGGGGGGCCCCACGAGCAGTACTTC
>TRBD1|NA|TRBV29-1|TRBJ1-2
CSVEVGDRGDYGYTF
TGCAGCGTTGAAGTGGGGGACAGGGGTGATTATGGCTACACCTTC
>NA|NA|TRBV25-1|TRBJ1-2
CASTAAQESGYTF
TGTGCCAGCACCGCCGCCCAAGAGTCTGGCTACACCTTC
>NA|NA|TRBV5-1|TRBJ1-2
CASSPVQGRSFGYTF
TGCGCCAGCAGCCCCGTACAGGGTCGGTCGTTTGGCTACACCTTC
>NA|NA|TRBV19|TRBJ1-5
CASSARRDWVSNQPQHF
TGTGCCAGTAGTGCCCGCCGGGACTGGGTTAGCAATCAGCCCCAGCATTTT
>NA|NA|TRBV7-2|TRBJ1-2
CASSLAAGQYGYTF
TGTGCCAGCAGCTTAGCGGCCGGACAGTATGGCTACACCTTC
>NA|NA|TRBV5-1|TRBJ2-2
CASSLLSNTGELFF
TGCGCCAGCAGCTTGTTGTCTAACACCGGGGAGCTGTTTTTT
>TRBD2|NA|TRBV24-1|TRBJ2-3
CATSDGVLAGVRDTQYF
TGTGCCACCAGTGATGGCGTGCTAGCGGGGGTGCGCGATACGCAGTATTTT
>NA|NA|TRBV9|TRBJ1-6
CASSVGAGPHYNSPLHF
TGTGCCAGCAGCGTAGGAGCAGGGCCACACTATAATTCACCCCTCCACTTT
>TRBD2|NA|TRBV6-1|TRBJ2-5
CASSEVAGGQETQYF
TGTGCCAGCAGTGAAGTAGCGGGGGGGCAAGAGACCCAGTACTTC
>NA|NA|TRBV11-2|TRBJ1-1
CASSLDRRRAFF
TGTGCCAGCAGCTTAGATCGCCGGAGGGCTTTCTTT
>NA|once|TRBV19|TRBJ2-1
CASSIAGVVGMEQFF
TGTGCCAGTAGTATAGCAGGGGTGGTGGGAATGGAGCAGTTCTTC
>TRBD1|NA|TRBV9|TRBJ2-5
CASSVGDRDVGTQYF
TGTGCCAGCAGCGTAGGTGACAGGGATGTGGGGACCCAGTACTTC
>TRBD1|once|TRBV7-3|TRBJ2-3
CASSLTGGGDTQYF
TGTGCCAGCAGCTTGACAGGGGGCGGAGATACGCAGTATTTT
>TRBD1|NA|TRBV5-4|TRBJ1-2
CASSTPGQIPSRNYGYTF
TGTGCCAGCAGCACACCGGGACAGATCCCATCACGTAACTATGGCTACACCTTC
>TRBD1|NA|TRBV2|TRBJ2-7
CASSEARGTGRYEQYF
TGTGCCAGCAGTGAAGCGCGGGGGACAGGGAGGTACGAGCAGTACTTC
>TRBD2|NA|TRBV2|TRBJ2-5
CASSSLLAGGETQYF
TGTGCCAGCAGTTCACTTCTAGCGGGAGGGGAGACCCAGTACTTC
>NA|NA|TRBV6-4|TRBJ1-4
CASNERVATNEKLFF
TGTGCCAGCAACGAGCGGGTTGCAACTAATGAAAAACTGTTTTTT